The clone carrying this TCR beta chain has more than one count but fewer than ten. This CDR3 spans 13 amino acids. Germline V lookup: CDR1 SGHRS, CDR2 YFSETQ. The germline V and J ends were trimmed by 3 bases and 4 bases, with 11 bases remaining between them. This entry comes from a study of shared clonotypes between healthy human individuals. Some clones are missing from TCRdb's copy, which holds only in-frame ones; the method was immunoSEQ multiplex PCR. The table has hundreds of thousands of clones, about 74% seen once. This sequence joins TRBV5-1 and TRBJ2-7, with D maybe TRBD1 (5 bases). The source material was memory CD4+ T cells sorted from blood. Indicated subset: CD45RA-negative fraction. The sequence came from a woman aged 30 to 39 in good health. The CDR3 loop is CASSYRRGYEQYF. The CDR3 DNA follows: TGCGCCAGCAGCTACCGAAGGGGATACGAGCAGTACTTC.